The 5 T cell receptor beta chains reported below all come from one sample, sequenced in a study of blood T cell repertoires in COVID-19. TCRdb keeps only in-frame clones here, not all; method: immunoSEQ multiplex PCR. The table records 85,000 or so clones, 81% of them present only once. The sample comprised peripheral blood. The receptors originated from a man at least 80 years old with acute or convalescent COVID-19.

V is TRBV15 and J is TRBJ1-2; TRBD1 might be the D (6 bases). The germline CDR1 and CDR2 sequences are LNHNV and YYDKDF (reference sequence). With 0 bases removed from V and 1 base from J, the gap between germline ends came to 12 bases. The CDR3 runs 16 residues. The CDR3: CATSRDMGARNYGYTF. CDR3 nucleotide sequence: TGTGCCACCAGCAGAGATATGGGGGCGCGTAACTATGGCTACACCTTC. The entire variable domain, with the rest obtained from reference TRBV15 and TRBJ1-2, is as follows: DAMVIQNPRYQVTQFGKPVTLSCSQTLNHNVMYWYQQKSSQAPKLLFHYYDKDFNNEADTPDNFQSRRPNTSFCFLDIRSPGLGDTAMYLCATSRDMGARNYGYTFGSGTRLTVV.

The V gene is TRBV7-9, the J gene TRBJ2-7; 8 bases fit TRBD1. Germline CDR1 is SEHNR and CDR2 is FQNEAQ (reference sequence). The CDR3 has 16 amino acids. Trimming took 0 bases from V and 5 from J; bases not matched to a gene: 9. The CDR3 spells CASSLALAGGSDEQYF. DNA for the CDR3: TGTGCCAGCAGCTTAGCGTTGGCAGGGGGCAGCGACGAGCAGTACTTC.

The rearrangement uses TRBV14 and TRBJ1-3; the D gene is possibly TRBD1 (6 bases). This CDR3 region has 16 residues. CDR1 is SGHDN and CDR2 is FVKESK in the germline V gene. Deletions cut 0 bases from V and 4 bases from J, with 13 bases between. The CDR3 nucleotides are TGTGCCAGCAGCCAAGATATTACAGGGACGGGAAACACCATATATTTT. Its protein is CASSQDITGTGNTIYF.

V and J are TRBV14 and TRBJ1-1, with TRBD1 matching over 9 bases. Germline assignment: CDR1 SGHDN and CDR2 FVKESK. After removal of 4 bases from V and 4 bases from J, the junction contained 1 base not matched to a gene. The CDR3 covers 13 residues. CDR3: CASSRQGGTEAFF. The CDR3 DNA reads as TGTGCCAGCAGCCGACAGGGGGGCACTGAAGCTTTCTTT.

The rearrangement links TRBV4-2 to TRBJ2-2, with a possible D match to TRBD2 (6 bases). Per the germline V gene, CDR1 is LGHNA and CDR2 is YNFKEQ. This CDR3 region has 15 residues. V gave up 5 bases and J gave up 0 bases, with 10 bases separating them. The CDR3 DNA follows: TGTGCCAGCAGCTACCGACTAGCGAACACCGGGGAGCTGTTTTTT. It encodes CASSYRLANTGELFF.